The clone carrying this T cell receptor (beta chain) was counted many times. The antigen is undetermined. The data derive from a study of tumor and adjacent non-tumor tissue in lung cancer. Notes on the study in general: Tumor TCR diversity, when higher, was linked to shorter survival.

The CDR3 runs 13 residues. Per germline, CDR1 SGHRS and CDR2 YFSETQ. Trimming removed 4 bases at V and 5 bases at J, with 11 bases between. No cell sorting was done before RNA was extracted from the tissue. Distant lung tissue was collected more than 3 cm away from the tumor edge. The library came from three nested PCR rounds adapted from ARM-PCR protocols. TCRdb fed the multiplex PCR reads into MiXCR, producing one record per CDR3 protein. The profile shows about 90,000 distinct CDR3 sequences, roughly 77% of them singletons. Sequencing input: distant non-tumor lung tissue. V gene TRBV5-1 combines with J gene TRBJ2-3; a possible D gene is TRBD2 (6 bases). This sequence originates from a woman aged 45-60 years with non-small cell lung cancer. CDR3 residues: CASSLGSRDTQYF. CDR3 bases: TGCGCCAGCAGCCTCGGGAGTCGAGATACGCAGTATTTT.